The text below deals with one TCR beta chain. These data originate in a study of T cells in Graves' hyperthyroidism and ophthalmopathy. The source material, RNA transcripts, was used to amplify TCR beta CDR3 regions. A set of HTBI primers served as the primers for a first-round RT-PCR of the TCR CDR3. TCRdb called the multiplex PCR reads again in MiXCR, with one record for every CDR3 protein. The sample consists of about 360,000 distinct CDR3 sequences, approximately 25% of them appearing once. An absence of ophthalmopathy progression within 18 months meant stable Graves' hyperthyroidism. Hyperthyroidism patients were newly diagnosed, had disease duration under 2 months, and were aged 18 to 65 years. Clinical symptoms, serum thyroxine and TRAb, thyroid ultrasound and orbital computed tomography together formed the diagnostic basis. The PBMCs were taken from 10 ml of fresh peripheral blood. V was cut by 0 bases and J by 4 bases, with 10 bases left in between. Per the germline V gene, CDR1 is MNHEY and CDR2 is SVGEGT. CDR3 size: 16 residues.

J is TRBJ2-6 and V is TRBV6-2 or TRBV6-3; possibly TRBD1 for D (6 bases). The sequence was obtained from a middle-aged man with Graves' hyperthyroidism. The specimen was blood. CDR3 loop: CASSYSRTAGANVLTF. CDR3 DNA: TGTGCCAGCAGTTACTCGAGGACAGCCGGGGCCAACGTCCTGACTTTC.